This T cell receptor (beta chain) was captured in a study of CD8 T cells in Susac syndrome. The sequenced target, TCR beta, came from blood CD8+ and CD4+ T cells. Each multiple sclerosis control was a treatment-naive patient with relapsing-remitting disease that was either stable or active. As regards this clonotype: Its antigen is still unknown.

V lost 0 bases to trimming and J lost 5 bases, with 5 bases between them. This CDR3 contains 12 residues. Germline CDR1 reads MGHRA; CDR2 reads YSYEKL. Broader study findings: The study's TCR sequencing and HLA analysis covered a relatively small number of individuals, and the study acknowledged this.

An amount of RNA that ranged from about 0.45 to 1 ug was reverse transcribed with random hexamers. Multiplex PCR with immunoSEQ amplified the TCR beta CDR3 across 54 Vbeta and 13 Jbeta. A single record per CDR3 protein comes from TCRdb applying MiXCR to the immunoSEQ multiplex PCR reads. The sample yields approximately 110,000 distinct CDR3 sequences, 85% to 95% seen once. The chain recombines TRBV4-1 with TRBJ2-7; D gene ambiguous. The clonotype comes from a human donor with multiple sclerosis. Material: CD8+ T cells from PBMCs. This chain's CDR3 is CASSQDQDEQYF. The CDR3 region has the DNA TGCGCCAGCAGCCAAGATCAGGACGAGCAGTACTTC.